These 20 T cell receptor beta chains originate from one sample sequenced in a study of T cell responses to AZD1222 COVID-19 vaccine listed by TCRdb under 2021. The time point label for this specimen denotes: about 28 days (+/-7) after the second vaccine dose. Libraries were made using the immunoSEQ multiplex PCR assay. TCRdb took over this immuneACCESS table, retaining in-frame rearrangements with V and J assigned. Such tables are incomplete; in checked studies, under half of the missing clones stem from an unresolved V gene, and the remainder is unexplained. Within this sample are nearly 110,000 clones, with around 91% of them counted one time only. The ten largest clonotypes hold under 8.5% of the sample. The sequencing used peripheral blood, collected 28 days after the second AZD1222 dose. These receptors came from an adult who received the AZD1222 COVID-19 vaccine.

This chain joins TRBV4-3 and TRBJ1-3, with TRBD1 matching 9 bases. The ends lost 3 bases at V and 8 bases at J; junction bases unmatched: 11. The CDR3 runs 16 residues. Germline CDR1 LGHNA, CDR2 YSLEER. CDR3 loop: CASSQESGQGRDTIYF. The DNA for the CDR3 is TGCGCCAGCAGCCAGGAATCCGGACAGGGGAGAGACACCATATATTTT.

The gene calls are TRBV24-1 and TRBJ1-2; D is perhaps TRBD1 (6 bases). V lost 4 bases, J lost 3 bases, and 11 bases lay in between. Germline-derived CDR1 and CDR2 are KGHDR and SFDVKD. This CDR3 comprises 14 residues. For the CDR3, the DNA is TGTGCCACCAGTGACGCCGGGACACACTATGGCTACACCTTC. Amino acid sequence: CATSDAGTHYGYTF.

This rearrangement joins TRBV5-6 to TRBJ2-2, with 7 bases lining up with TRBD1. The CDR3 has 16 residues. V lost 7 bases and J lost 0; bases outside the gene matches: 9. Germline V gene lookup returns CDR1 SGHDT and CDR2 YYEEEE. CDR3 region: CASCSIGTANTGELFF. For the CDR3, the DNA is TGTGCCAGCTGCTCAATTGGGACAGCGAACACCGGGGAGCTGTTTTTT.

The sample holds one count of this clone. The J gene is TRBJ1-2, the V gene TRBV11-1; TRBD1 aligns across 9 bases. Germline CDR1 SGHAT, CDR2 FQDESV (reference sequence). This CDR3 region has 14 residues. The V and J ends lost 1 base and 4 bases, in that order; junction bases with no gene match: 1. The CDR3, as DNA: TGTGCCAGCAGCTTAGAGGACAGGGGCTATGGCTACACCTTC. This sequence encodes CASSLEDRGYGYTF.

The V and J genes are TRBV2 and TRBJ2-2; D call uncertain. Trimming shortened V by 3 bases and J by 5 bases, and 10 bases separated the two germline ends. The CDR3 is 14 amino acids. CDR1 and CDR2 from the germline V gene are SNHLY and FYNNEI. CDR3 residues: CASSDFGDTGELFF. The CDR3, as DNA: TGTGCCAGCAGTGACTTTGGGGATACCGGGGAGCTGTTTTTT.

In nucleotides, the CDR3 is TGCGCCAGCAGCAAAGGACAGGGAGAAAACGAGCAGTACTTC. Translating gives CASSKGQGENEQYF. The rearrangement joins TRBV5-1 to TRBJ2-7; 8 nucleotides agree with TRBD1. Germline V gene lookup returns CDR1 SGHRS and CDR2 YFSETQ. The CDR3 is 14 residues long. V lost 4 bases, J lost 5 bases, and 8 bases stayed unmatched.

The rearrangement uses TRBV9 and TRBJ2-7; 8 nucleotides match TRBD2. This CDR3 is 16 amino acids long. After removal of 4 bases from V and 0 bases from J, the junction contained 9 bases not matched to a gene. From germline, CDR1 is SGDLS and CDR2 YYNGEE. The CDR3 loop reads CASSPRLATSSYEQYF. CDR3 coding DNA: TGTGCCAGCAGCCCAAGACTAGCGACGAGCTCCTACGAGCAGTACTTC.

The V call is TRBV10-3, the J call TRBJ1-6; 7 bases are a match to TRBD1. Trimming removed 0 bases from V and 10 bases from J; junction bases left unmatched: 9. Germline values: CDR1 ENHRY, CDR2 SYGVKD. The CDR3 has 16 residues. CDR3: CAISESQGEGNSPLHF. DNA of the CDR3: TGTGCCATCAGTGAGTCCCAGGGGGAAGGGAACTCACCCCTCCACTTT.

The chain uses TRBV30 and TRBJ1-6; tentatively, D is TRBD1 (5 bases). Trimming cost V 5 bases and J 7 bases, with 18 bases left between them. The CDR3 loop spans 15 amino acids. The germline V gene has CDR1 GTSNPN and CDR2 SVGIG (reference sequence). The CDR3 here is CAWVGPSLGNSPLHF. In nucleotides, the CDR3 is TGTGCCTGGGTGGGGCCGTCACTGGGGAATTCACCCCTCCACTTT.

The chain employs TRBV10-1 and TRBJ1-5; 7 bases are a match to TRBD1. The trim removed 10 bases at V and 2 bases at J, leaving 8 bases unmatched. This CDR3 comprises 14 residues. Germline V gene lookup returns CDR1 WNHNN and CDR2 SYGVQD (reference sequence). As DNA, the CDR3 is TGCGCCAACAACCGGGACAGCTGCAATCAGCCCCAGCATTTT. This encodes CANNRDSCNQPQHF.

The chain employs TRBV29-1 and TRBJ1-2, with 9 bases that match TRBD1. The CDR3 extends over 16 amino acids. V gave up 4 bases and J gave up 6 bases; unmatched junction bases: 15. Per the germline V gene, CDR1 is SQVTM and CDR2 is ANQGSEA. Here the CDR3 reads CSVGLTGTGQGDGYTF. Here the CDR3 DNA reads TGCAGCGTTGGACTAACGGGAACGGGACAGGGAGATGGCTACACCTTC.

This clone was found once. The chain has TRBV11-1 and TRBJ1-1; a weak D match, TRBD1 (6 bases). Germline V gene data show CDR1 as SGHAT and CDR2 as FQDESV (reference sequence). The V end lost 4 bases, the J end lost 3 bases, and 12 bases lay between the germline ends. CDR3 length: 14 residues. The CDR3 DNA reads TGTGCCAGCAGCTACAGGGAGGGGTACACTGAAGCTTTCTTT. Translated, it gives CASSYREGYTEAFF.

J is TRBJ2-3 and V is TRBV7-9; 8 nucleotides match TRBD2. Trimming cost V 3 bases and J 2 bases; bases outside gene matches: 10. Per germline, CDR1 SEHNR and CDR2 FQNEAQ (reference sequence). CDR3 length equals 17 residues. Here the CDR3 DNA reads TGTGCCAGCAGCTTGCTAACGGGGGGGCTTACCACAGATACGCAGTATTTT. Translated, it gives CASSLLTGGLTTDTQYF.

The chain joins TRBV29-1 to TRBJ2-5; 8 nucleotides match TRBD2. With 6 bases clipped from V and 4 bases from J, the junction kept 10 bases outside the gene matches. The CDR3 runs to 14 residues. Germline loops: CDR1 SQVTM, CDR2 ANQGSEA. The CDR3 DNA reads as TGCAGCGTGAGTCAGCGGGGGAGTAGAGAGACCCAGTACTTC. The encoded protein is CSVSQRGSRETQYF. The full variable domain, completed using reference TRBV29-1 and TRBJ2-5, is SAVISQKPSRDICQRGTSLTIQCQVDSQVTMMFWYRQQPGQSLTLIATANQGSEATYESGFVIDKFPISRPNLTFSTLTVSNMSPEDSSIYLCSVSQRGSRETQYFGPGTRLLVL.

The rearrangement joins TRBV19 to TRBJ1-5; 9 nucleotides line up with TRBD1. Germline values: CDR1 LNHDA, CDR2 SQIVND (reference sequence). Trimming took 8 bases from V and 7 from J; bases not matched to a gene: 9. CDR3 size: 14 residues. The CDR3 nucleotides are TGTGCCAGTTGCCGGGACAGGGAATGGCAGCCCCAGCATTTT. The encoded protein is CASCRDREWQPQHF.

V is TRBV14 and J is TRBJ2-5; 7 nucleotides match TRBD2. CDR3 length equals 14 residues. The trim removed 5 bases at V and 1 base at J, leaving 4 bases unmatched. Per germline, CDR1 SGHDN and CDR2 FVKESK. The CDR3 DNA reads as TGTGCCAGCAGCTCGACTAGCATCCAAGAGACCCAGTACTTC. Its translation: CASSSTSIQETQYF.

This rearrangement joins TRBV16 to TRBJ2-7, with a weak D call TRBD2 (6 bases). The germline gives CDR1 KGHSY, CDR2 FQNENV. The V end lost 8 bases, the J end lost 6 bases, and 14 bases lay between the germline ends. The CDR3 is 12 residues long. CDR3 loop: CASALGGPEQYF. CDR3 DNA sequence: TGTGCCAGCGCTCTGGGGGGTCCCGAGCAGTACTTC.

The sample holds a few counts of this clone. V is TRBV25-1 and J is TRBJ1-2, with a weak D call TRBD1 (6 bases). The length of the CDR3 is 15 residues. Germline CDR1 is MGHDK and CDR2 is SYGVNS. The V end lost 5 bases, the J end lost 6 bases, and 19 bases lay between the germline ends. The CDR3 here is CASSLGVGGSNGYTF. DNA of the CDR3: TGTGCCAGCAGTCTCGGGGTAGGGGGTTCAAATGGCTACACCTTC.

CDR3 coding DNA: TGTGCCAGCAGTACCCAGAGACCCAATTCACCCCTCCACTTT. Translated: CASSTQRPNSPLHF. V gene TRBV6-5 combines with J gene TRBJ1-6, with D unclear. V was shortened by 5 bases and J by 7 bases, with 12 bases between the two germline ends. Germline V gene sequence: CDR1 MNHEY, CDR2 SVGAGI. CDR3 length: 14 residues.

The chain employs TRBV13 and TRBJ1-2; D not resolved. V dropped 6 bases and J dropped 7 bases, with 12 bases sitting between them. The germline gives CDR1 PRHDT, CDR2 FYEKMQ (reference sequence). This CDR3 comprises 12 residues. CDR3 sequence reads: CASRNSSLGYTF. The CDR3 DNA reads TGTGCCAGCAGGAACAGCTCCCTTGGCTACACCTTC.